Listed below are T cell receptor beta chains from one sample, sequenced in a study of T cells in localized non-small cell lung cancer. Profiled with immunoSEQ multiplex PCR; TCRdb holds only in-frame clones, not every one. The sample holds thousands of clones, less than 40% seen once. The input for sequencing was lung tumor tissue, taken before any cancer treatment. Receptors were obtained from a female donor older than 55 with stage I lung adenocarcinoma. CDR3s include the opening cysteine and the closing phenylalanine or tryptophan. D genes are given only for firm matches. Clone size, where shown, is once, few, many, or a class for clones that have expanded.

TRBV5-1 once TRBD1 CASSPLPIDRGSTGELFF
TRBV6-8 few TRBD1 CASRTGTGLYGYTF
TRBV6-8 NA NA CASSTTTGNYGYTF
TRBV29-1 large TRBD1 CSVTRQGEGTEAFF
TRBV18 NA NA CASSPRTGVNSPLHF
TRBV9 few TRBD2 CASSVIAGGIGDEQFF
TRBV6-8 medium-sized NA CASSYSDGRPLHF
TRBV18 NA NA CASSVMPQETQYF
TRBV9 few NA CASSPTGYYQPQHF
TRBV7-6 few NA CASSLRQGGALETQYF
TRBV4-1 few NA CASRQGGNTEAFF
TRBV2 NA NA CASSESFPVYGYTF
TRBV6-8 NA TRBD1 CASKGTGKGKLFF
TRBV25-1 few NA CASSQQGNSYEQYF
TRBV11-3 few TRBD1 CASSPWDRGKSGYTF
TRBV19 NA NA CATSGGSGNTIYF
TRBV10-3 NA NA CASGRILGLYNSPLHF
TRBV30 NA NA CAWSVSGGSDTQYF
TRBV10-3 NA TRBD1 CAISGDRTLYNEQFF
TRBV6-8 medium-sized NA CAIPSRGGNSPLHF
TRBV10-2 NA NA CASSEVKLAGTQPQHF
TRBV12-2 NA NA CASRLGTGTSGGLAHIQYF
TRBV11-3 NA NA CASSLSRAWTGGEKLFF
TRBV18 few NA CASSPTNTEAFF
TRBV6-8 few NA CASTQGQHQPQHF
TRBV6-8 medium-sized TRBD1 CASSSGGAAGELFF
TRBV19 few TRBD1 CATSRTGVNTGELFF
TRBV7-7 NA TRBD1 CASSLGRWTGFTGELFF
TRBV10-2 few NA CASSESPHSGNTEAFF
TRBV23-1 NA TRBD1 CASSQEGQGGIQYF
TRBV19 medium-sized TRBD1 CASNPRQGWNQPQHF
TRBV9 medium-sized NA CASQKGLSYGYTF
TRBV28 NA NA CASRVGENQPQHF
TRBV14 few TRBD2 CASSHRLAGGNEQFF
TRBV6-8 NA TRBD1 CASSGQGERAREQYF
TRBV6-8 large TRBD1 CASRYIGTGGEQYF
TRBV18 NA TRBD1 CASSPRGRETQYF
TRBV30 few NA CAWSVPGGGEKLFF
TRBV30 NA NA CAWSSWGVERFF
TRBV19 few NA CASSLGGNTEAFF
TRBV19 NA NA CASRPPGTNEKLFF
TRBV25-1 NA NA CASDSDRSSGNTIYF
TRBV28 NA NA CASSLTGTGGSYEQYF
TRBV11-1 few TRBD1 CASSLGTGILFNSPLHF
TRBV7-8 many NA CASSFRVIYEQYF